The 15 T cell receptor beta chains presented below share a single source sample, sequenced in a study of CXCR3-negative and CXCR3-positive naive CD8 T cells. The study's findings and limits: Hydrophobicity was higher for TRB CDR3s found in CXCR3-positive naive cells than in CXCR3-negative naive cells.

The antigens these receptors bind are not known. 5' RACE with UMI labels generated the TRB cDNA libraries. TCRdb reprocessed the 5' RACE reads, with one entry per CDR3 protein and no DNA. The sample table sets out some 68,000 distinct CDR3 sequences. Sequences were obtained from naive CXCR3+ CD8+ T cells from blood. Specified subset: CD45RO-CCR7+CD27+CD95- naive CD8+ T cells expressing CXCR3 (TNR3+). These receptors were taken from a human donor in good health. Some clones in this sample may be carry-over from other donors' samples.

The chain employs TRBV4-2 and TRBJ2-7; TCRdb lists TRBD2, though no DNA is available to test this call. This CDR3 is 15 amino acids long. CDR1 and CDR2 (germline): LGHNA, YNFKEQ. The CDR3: CASSQALWTGYEQYF.

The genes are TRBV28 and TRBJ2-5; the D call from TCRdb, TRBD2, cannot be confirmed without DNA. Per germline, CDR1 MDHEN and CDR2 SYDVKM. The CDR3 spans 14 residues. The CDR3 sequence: CASSLSSDQETQYF.

This chain's CDR3 is CSVVAGAPAISYNEQFF. V usage is TRBV29-1 and J usage is TRBJ2-1; with no DNA, the TCRdb D assignment of TRBD2 cannot be verified. CDR1 and CDR2 from the germline V gene are SQVTM and ANQGSEA. CDR3 length: 17 residues.

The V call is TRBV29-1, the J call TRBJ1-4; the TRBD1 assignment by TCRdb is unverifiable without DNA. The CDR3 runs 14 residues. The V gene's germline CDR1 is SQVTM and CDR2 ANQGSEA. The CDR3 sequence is CSVGPRDRPEKLFF.

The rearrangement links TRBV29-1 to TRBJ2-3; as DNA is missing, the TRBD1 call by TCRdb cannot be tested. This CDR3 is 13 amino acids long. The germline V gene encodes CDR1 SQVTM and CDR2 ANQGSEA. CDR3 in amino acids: CSVPGRDTDTQYF.

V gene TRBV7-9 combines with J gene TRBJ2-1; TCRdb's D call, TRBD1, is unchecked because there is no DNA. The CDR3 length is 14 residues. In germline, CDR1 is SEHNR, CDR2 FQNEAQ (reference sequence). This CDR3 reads CASSPSRTGFEQFF.

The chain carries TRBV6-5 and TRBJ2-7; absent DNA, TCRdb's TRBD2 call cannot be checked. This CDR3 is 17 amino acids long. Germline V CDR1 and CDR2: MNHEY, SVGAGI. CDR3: CASSYTTSGGTPNEQYF.

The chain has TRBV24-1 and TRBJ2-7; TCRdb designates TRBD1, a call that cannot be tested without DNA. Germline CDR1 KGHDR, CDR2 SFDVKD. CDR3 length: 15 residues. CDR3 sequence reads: CATSDRTGPSYEQYF.

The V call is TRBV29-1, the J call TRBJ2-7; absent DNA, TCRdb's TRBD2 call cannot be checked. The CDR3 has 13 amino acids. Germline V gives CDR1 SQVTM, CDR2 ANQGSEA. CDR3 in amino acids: CSVRDLTSYEQYF.

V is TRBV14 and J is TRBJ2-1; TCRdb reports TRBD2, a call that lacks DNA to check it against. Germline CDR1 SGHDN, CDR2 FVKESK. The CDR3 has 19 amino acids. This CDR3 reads CASSQDVRTSGGAYNEQFF.

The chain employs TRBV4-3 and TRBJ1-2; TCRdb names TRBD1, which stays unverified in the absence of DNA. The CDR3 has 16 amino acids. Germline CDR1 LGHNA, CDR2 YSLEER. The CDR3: CASSQDFSDRRNGYTF.

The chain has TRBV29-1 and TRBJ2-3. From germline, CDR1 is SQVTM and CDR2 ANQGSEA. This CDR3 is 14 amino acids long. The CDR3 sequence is CSARRPDATDTQYF.

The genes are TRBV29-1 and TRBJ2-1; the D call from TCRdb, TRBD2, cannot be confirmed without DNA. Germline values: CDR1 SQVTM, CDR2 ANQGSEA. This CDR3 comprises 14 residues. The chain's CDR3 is CSVVPREDYNEQFF.

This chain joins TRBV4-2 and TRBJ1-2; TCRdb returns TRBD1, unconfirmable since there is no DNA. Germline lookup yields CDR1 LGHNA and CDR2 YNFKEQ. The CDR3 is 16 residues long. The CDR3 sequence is CASSQDPAQGEYGYTF.

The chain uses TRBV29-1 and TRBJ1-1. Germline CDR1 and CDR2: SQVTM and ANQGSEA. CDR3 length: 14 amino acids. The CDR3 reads CSVEDAGASYEAFF.